This TCR beta chain emerged from a study of shared clonotypes between healthy human individuals. The germline gives CDR1 ENHRY, CDR2 SYGVKD. This CDR3 contains 16 residues. V lost 2 bases and J lost 0; bases outside the gene matches: 5. This clone was picked up many times. The authors ran the assay at deep level. Methods used by the authors: For the immunoSEQ data, sequences were junction-only without quality scores, so filtering differed. Clones were read by immunoSEQ multiplex PCR, and TCRdb kept only the in-frame ones, dropping some. V and J calls and clone size are copied from that table; D and trimming were computed from the DNA. The sample contains roughly 450,000 clones, less than 85% of which appear only once.

The sequenced material came from PBMCs. The rearrangement links TRBV10-3 to TRBJ2-7; 9 positions agree with TRBD2. This clonotype was sampled from a woman aged 40 to 50 in good health. Some clones in this sample may be carry-over from other donors' samples. The DNA of the CDR3 is TGTGCCATCAGTGAGGTGACTAGCGGCAACTCCTACGAGCAGTACTTC. Translated, it gives CAISEVTSGNSYEQYF.